The T cell receptor (beta chain) under discussion was sequenced for a study of cytomegalovirus exposure and HLA in healthy donors. Study overall: Around 78 million unique TCR sequences came from HLA-typed donors in an early release.

Note on this clone: Antigen: not known. An end of the junction does not agree with germline; a read error may underlie this.

Study-level results: One variant, a missense change in DCLRE1C, was linked in a later analysis to TCR beta V- and J-gene trimming. Most sequenced TCRs were rare (though some public TCRs occurred in many donors).

The germline V gene encodes CDR1 SGHTA and CDR2 FQGTGA. The CDR3 is made up of 12 amino acids. PCR primers comprised 60 Vbeta and 13 Jbeta primers. The data were produced by immunoSEQ multiplex PCR, yet TCRdb's version contains in-frame clones alone and is incomplete. The table lists about 130,000 clones, around 77% of them singletons. The chain is built from TRBV7-3 and TRBJ2-2; D uncertain. The specimen sequenced was PBMCs. This receptor was identified in a man aged 30-40 years in good health. The CDR3 DNA follows: TGTTCCAGCAGCTCCCCCCCTGGGGAGCTGTTTTTT. Encoded protein: CSSSSPPGELFF.